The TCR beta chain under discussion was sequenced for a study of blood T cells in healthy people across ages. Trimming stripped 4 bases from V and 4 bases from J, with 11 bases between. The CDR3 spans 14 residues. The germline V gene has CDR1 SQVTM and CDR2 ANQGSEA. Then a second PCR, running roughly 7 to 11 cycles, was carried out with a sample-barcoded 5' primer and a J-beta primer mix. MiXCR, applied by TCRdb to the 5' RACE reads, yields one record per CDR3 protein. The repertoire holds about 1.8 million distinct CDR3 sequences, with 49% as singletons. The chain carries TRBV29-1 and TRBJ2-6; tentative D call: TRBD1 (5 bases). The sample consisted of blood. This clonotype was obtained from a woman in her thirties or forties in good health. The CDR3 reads CSVVIGVGANVLTF. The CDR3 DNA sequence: TGCAGCGTTGTGATAGGGGTCGGGGCCAACGTCCTGACTTTC.